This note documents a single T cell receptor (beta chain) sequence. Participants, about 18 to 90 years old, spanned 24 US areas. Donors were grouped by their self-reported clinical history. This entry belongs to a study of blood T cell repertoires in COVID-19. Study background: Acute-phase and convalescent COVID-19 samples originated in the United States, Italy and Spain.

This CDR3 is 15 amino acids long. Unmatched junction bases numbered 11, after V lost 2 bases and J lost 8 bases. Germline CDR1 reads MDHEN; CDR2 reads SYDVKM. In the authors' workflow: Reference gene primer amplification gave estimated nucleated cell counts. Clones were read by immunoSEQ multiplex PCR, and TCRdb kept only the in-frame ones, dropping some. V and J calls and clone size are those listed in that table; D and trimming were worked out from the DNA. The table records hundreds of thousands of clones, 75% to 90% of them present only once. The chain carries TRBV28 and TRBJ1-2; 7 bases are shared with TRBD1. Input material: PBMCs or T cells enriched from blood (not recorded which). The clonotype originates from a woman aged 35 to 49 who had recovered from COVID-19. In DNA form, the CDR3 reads TGTGCCAGCAGTTTACCTGACAGGGCCCAAGGGGGCTACACCTTC. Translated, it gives CASSLPDRAQGGYTF.